This TCR beta chain was recorded in a study of T cell repertoires in cytomegalovirus infection. On the study more broadly: It was the public TCR beta signatures that indicated both CMV infection and matching HLA type.

TCRdb passed the reads through MiXCR, listing each CDR3 protein once. The sample shows fewer than 550,000 distinct CDR3 sequences, 26% of them seen only once. Whole-study findings and limits: Ex vivo responses were dominated by HLA-C-restricted CMV-specific TCR beta clonotypes. Summed public TCR beta family frequency identified CMV carriers bearing the relevant HLA.

This CDR3 contains 17 residues. Germline CDR1 reads MNHNS; CDR2 reads SASEGT. The ends were cut back, 6 bases at V and 4 bases at J, with 23 bases in the middle. Note on this clonotype: Its antigen remains unidentified.

Sequenced input: PBMCs. This receptor was taken from a human donor in good health (CMV status not recorded). Some clones in this sample may be carry-over from other donors' samples. V usage is TRBV6-1 and J usage is TRBJ2-3; tentatively, D is TRBD1 or TRBD2 (6 bases each). Here the CDR3 DNA reads TGTGCCAGCAGCGCACACGGGGGTTACAGGGTCCCAGATACGCAGTATTTT. As protein: CASSAHGGYRVPDTQYF.